The rows below give T cell receptor beta chains drawn from one sample of a study of somatic mutations in cytotoxic T cells in rheumatoid arthritis. TCRdb keeps only in-frame clones here, not all; method: immunoSEQ multiplex PCR. Of tens of thousands of clones in the sample, 82% are singletons; the top ten hold around 8.2%. Sequenced: CD8+ T cells sorted from blood. The receptors here all came from an adult with rheumatoid arthritis. Both conserved end residues are part of each CDR3. D genes are given only for firm matches. Clone size is shown for a subset of rows, as once, few, many or a class of expanded clone.

cdr3_aa: CASRATEGGETQYF
cdr3_nt: TGTGCCAGTAGGGCCACGGAGGGCGGGGAGACCCAGTACTTC
j_call: TRBJ2-5
d_call: .
clone_size: .
v_call: TRBV19

cdr3_aa: CASSLGGAYGNTIYF
cdr3_nt: TGTGCCAGCAGCTTGGGAGGGGCTTATGGAAACACCATATATTTT
j_call: TRBJ1-3
d_call: .
clone_size: .
v_call: TRBV7-9

cdr3_aa: CASSEVSGTSEHEFF
cdr3_nt: TGTGCCAGCAGTGAGGTATCAGGGACTAGCGAACATGAGTTCTTC
j_call: TRBJ2-1
d_call: TRBD2
clone_size: .
v_call: TRBV6-1

cdr3_aa: CASSFGRQLNSPLHF
cdr3_nt: TGTGCCAGCAGTTTTGGGAGACAGTTGAATTCACCCCTCCACTTT
j_call: TRBJ1-6
d_call: .
clone_size: .
v_call: TRBV28

cdr3_aa: CASSYVSGYEQYF
cdr3_nt: TGTGCCAGCAGTTACGTATCGGGTTACGAGCAGTACTTC
j_call: TRBJ2-7
d_call: .
clone_size: .
v_call: TRBV6-5

cdr3_aa: CASSLGAGEGFYGYTF
cdr3_nt: TGCGCCAGCAGCTTGGGGGCCGGTGAGGGATTCTATGGCTACACCTTC
j_call: TRBJ1-2
d_call: .
clone_size: .
v_call: TRBV5-1

cdr3_aa: CASSLAGREVPNEKLFF
cdr3_nt: TGCGCCAGCAGCTTGGCTGGGAGGGAAGTGCCTAATGAAAAACTGTTTTTT
j_call: TRBJ1-4
d_call: .
clone_size: once
v_call: TRBV5-1

cdr3_aa: CASSVTGTPYGYTF
cdr3_nt: TGTGCCAGCAGCGTGACAGGCACACCTTATGGCTACACCTTC
j_call: TRBJ1-2
d_call: .
clone_size: .
v_call: TRBV5-6

cdr3_aa: CASSLPDRPYEQYF
cdr3_nt: TGTGCCAGCTCATTACCCGACAGACCCTACGAGCAGTACTTC
j_call: TRBJ2-7
d_call: .
clone_size: .
v_call: TRBV18

cdr3_aa: CASSERGEQYF
cdr3_nt: TGTGCCAGCAGTGAACGTGGGGAGCAGTACTTC
j_call: TRBJ2-7
d_call: .
clone_size: .
v_call: TRBV2

cdr3_aa: CAWTGMGETQYF
cdr3_nt: TGTGCCTGGACCGGCATGGGGGAGACCCAGTACTTC
j_call: TRBJ2-5
d_call: .
clone_size: .
v_call: TRBV30

cdr3_aa: CASSQVGLADTQYF
cdr3_nt: TGCGCCAGCAGCCAAGTGGGACTAGCAGATACGCAGTATTTT
j_call: TRBJ2-3
d_call: TRBD2
clone_size: .
v_call: TRBV4-1

cdr3_aa: CASSEAGRSRRTDTQYF
cdr3_nt: TGTGCCAGCAGTGAAGCGGGGCGGTCCCGTCGCACAGATACGCAGTATTTT
j_call: TRBJ2-3
d_call: .
clone_size: .
v_call: TRBV2

cdr3_aa: CASYWGPDTQYF
cdr3_nt: TGTGCCAGCTACTGGGGGCCTGATACGCAGTATTTT
j_call: TRBJ2-3
d_call: .
clone_size: .
v_call: TRBV2

cdr3_aa: CASSQDIWRREGPYEQYF
cdr3_nt: TGCGCCAGCAGCCAAGATATTTGGCGACGGGAGGGACCCTACGAGCAGTACTTC
j_call: TRBJ2-7
d_call: TRBD2
clone_size: .
v_call: TRBV4-1

cdr3_aa: CASSLKGQPNQPQHF
cdr3_nt: TGTGCCAGCAGCCTGAAGGGACAGCCCAATCAGCCCCAGCATTTT
j_call: TRBJ1-5
d_call: TRBD1
clone_size: .
v_call: TRBV28

cdr3_aa: CASTRGTGRATEAFF
cdr3_nt: TGTGCCAGCACCCGAGGTACGGGACGGGCCACTGAAGCTTTCTTT
j_call: TRBJ1-1
d_call: .
clone_size: .
v_call: TRBV6-5

cdr3_aa: CASSLEVYYGYTF
cdr3_nt: TGTGCCAGCAGCTTGGAGGTTTACTATGGCTACACCTTC
j_call: TRBJ1-2
d_call: .
clone_size: few
v_call: TRBV5-5

cdr3_aa: CASSLSDRGVTNEKLFF
cdr3_nt: TGTGCCAGCAGCTTAAGTGACAGGGGAGTCACTAATGAAAAACTGTTTTTT
j_call: TRBJ1-4
d_call: TRBD1
clone_size: .
v_call: TRBV5-4

cdr3_aa: CASSSSRDPITGELFF
cdr3_nt: TGTGCCAGCAGCTCCAGCCGGGACCCCATCACCGGGGAGCTGTTTTTT
j_call: TRBJ2-2
d_call: .
clone_size: .
v_call: TRBV9

cdr3_aa: CAWRGQENTEAFF
cdr3_nt: TGTGCCTGGAGGGGACAGGAGAACACTGAAGCTTTCTTT
j_call: TRBJ1-1
d_call: TRBD1
clone_size: few
v_call: TRBV30

cdr3_aa: CAWSEINYGYTF
cdr3_nt: TGTGCCTGGAGTGAAATTAACTATGGCTACACCTTC
j_call: TRBJ1-2
d_call: .
clone_size: .
v_call: TRBV30

cdr3_aa: CASSQVGPGGTQYF
cdr3_nt: TGCGCCAGCAGCCAAGTTGGCCCCGGGGGGACCCAGTACTTC
j_call: TRBJ2-5
d_call: .
clone_size: .
v_call: TRBV4-1

cdr3_aa: CASSPRDRALQETQYF
cdr3_nt: TGTGCCAGCAGTCCCCGGGACAGGGCCCTACAAGAGACCCAGTACTTC
j_call: TRBJ2-5
d_call: TRBD1
clone_size: .
v_call: TRBV6-6

cdr3_aa: CASSQLAGQPTDTQYF
cdr3_nt: TGCGCCAGCAGCCAACTAGCGGGGCAACCCACAGATACGCAGTATTTT
j_call: TRBJ2-3
d_call: TRBD2
clone_size: .
v_call: TRBV5-1

cdr3_aa: CASSLGGTSESTDTQYF
cdr3_nt: TGTGCCAGCAGCTTAGGCGGGACTAGCGAGAGCACAGATACGCAGTATTTT
j_call: TRBJ2-3
d_call: TRBD2
clone_size: .
v_call: TRBV13

cdr3_aa: CASSLGSGRTGGYTF
cdr3_nt: TGCGCCAGCAGCTTGGGGTCGGGCCGGACGGGCGGCTACACCTTC
j_call: TRBJ1-2
d_call: .
clone_size: once
v_call: TRBV5-1

cdr3_aa: CASSLGAGLGEKLFF
cdr3_nt: TGTGCCAGCAGCTTAGGGGCAGGGTTGGGTGAAAAACTGTTTTTT
j_call: TRBJ1-4
d_call: .
clone_size: .
v_call: TRBV13

cdr3_aa: CASSPTVGGVGGYTF
cdr3_nt: TGTGCCAGCAGCCCAACGGTCGGGGGGGTAGGCGGCTACACCTTC
j_call: TRBJ1-2
d_call: .
clone_size: once
v_call: TRBV27

cdr3_aa: CAWISLTEAFF
cdr3_nt: TGTGCCTGGATTTCTCTCACTGAAGCTTTCTTT
j_call: TRBJ1-1
d_call: .
clone_size: .
v_call: TRBV30

cdr3_aa: CASSWGTGVYEQYF
cdr3_nt: TGTGCCAGCAGCTGGGGGACAGGGGTTTACGAGCAGTACTTC
j_call: TRBJ2-7
d_call: TRBD1
clone_size: .
v_call: TRBV5-8

cdr3_aa: CASSPDWGTGANVLTF
cdr3_nt: TGCGCCAGCAGCCCAGACTGGGGGACTGGGGCCAACGTCCTGACTTTC
j_call: TRBJ2-6
d_call: .
clone_size: .
v_call: TRBV4-3

cdr3_aa: CASSSSYEQYF
cdr3_nt: TGTGCCAGCAGCTCGAGTTACGAGCAGTACTTC
j_call: TRBJ2-7
d_call: .
clone_size: once
v_call: TRBV13

cdr3_aa: CASSPQTPLTGYTF
cdr3_nt: TGTGCCAGCAGCCCCCAGACCCCTTTAACCGGCTACACCTTC
j_call: TRBJ1-2
d_call: .
clone_size: .
v_call: TRBV9

cdr3_aa: CASSLGTGATYEQYF
cdr3_nt: TGTGCTAGCAGCTTAGGGACAGGCGCGACCTACGAGCAGTACTTC
j_call: TRBJ2-7
d_call: TRBD1
clone_size: .
v_call: TRBV7-7

cdr3_aa: CASSSGTGYYYEQYF
cdr3_nt: TGCGCCAGCAGCTCCGGGACAGGCTACTACTACGAGCAGTACTTC
j_call: TRBJ2-7
d_call: TRBD1
clone_size: once
v_call: TRBV5-1

cdr3_aa: CASSLAVWEDSHPSEQYF
cdr3_nt: TGTGCCAGCAGCTTGGCTGTTTGGGAGGACAGCCACCCTTCAGAGCAGTACTTC
j_call: TRBJ2-7
d_call: .
clone_size: .
v_call: TRBV5-4

cdr3_aa: CSVDGDGLNAIQYF
cdr3_nt: TGCAGCGTTGATGGGGACGGGCTCAATGCCATTCAGTACTTC
j_call: TRBJ2-4
d_call: .
clone_size: .
v_call: TRBV29-1

cdr3_aa: CASSYGAGEQFF
cdr3_nt: TGTGCCAGCAGTTACGGGGCAGGCGAGCAGTTCTTC
j_call: TRBJ2-1
d_call: .
clone_size: .
v_call: TRBV6-5

cdr3_aa: CASSHNTEAFF
cdr3_nt: TGTGCCAGCAGCCATAACACTGAAGCTTTCTTT
j_call: TRBJ1-1
d_call: .
clone_size: .
v_call: TRBV6-5

cdr3_aa: CSVAGPWTGEQYF
cdr3_nt: TGCAGCGTTGCCGGGCCCTGGACTGGCGAGCAGTACTTC
j_call: TRBJ2-7
d_call: .
clone_size: .
v_call: TRBV29-1

cdr3_aa: CASRQGGYEQYF
cdr3_nt: TGTGCCAGCCGACAGGGGGGGTACGAGCAGTACTTC
j_call: TRBJ2-7
d_call: TRBD1
clone_size: .
v_call: TRBV7-9

cdr3_aa: CASSSREWGYEQYF
cdr3_nt: TGTGCCAGCAGCTCCCGGGAGTGGGGCTACGAGCAGTACTTC
j_call: TRBJ2-7
d_call: .
clone_size: .
v_call: TRBV9

cdr3_aa: CASSLADRSYEQYF
cdr3_nt: TGTGCCAGCAGCTTAGCGGACAGGTCGTACGAGCAGTACTTC
j_call: TRBJ2-7
d_call: TRBD1
clone_size: .
v_call: TRBV7-2

cdr3_aa: CASTKTSGGANEQFF
cdr3_nt: TGTGCCAGCACCAAGACTAGCGGGGGGGCCAATGAGCAGTTCTTC
j_call: TRBJ2-1
d_call: TRBD2
clone_size: .
v_call: TRBV9

cdr3_aa: CASSYSRGREAFF
cdr3_nt: TGTGCCAGCAGTTACTCGAGGGGGCGTGAAGCTTTCTTT
j_call: TRBJ1-1
d_call: TRBD1
clone_size: once
v_call: TRBV6-5

cdr3_aa: CAWGSEGEQYF
cdr3_nt: TGTGCCTGGGGGTCTGAAGGAGAGCAGTACTTC
j_call: TRBJ2-7
d_call: .
clone_size: .
v_call: TRBV30

cdr3_aa: CASSLALTSGEQFF
cdr3_nt: TGTGCCAGCAGCTTAGCCTTAACTAGCGGTGAGCAGTTCTTC
j_call: TRBJ2-1
d_call: TRBD2
clone_size: .
v_call: TRBV7-9

cdr3_aa: CAISEPGTGENIQYF
cdr3_nt: TGTGCCATCAGTGAGCCCGGGACAGGGGAAAACATTCAGTACTTC
j_call: TRBJ2-4
d_call: TRBD1
clone_size: .
v_call: TRBV10-3

cdr3_aa: CASSPAGQGPNYGYTF
cdr3_nt: TGCGCCAGCAGCCCTGCTGGGCAGGGACCTAACTATGGCTACACCTTC
j_call: TRBJ1-2
d_call: .
clone_size: .
v_call: TRBV4-1

cdr3_aa: CASSSSGREGTDQPQHF
cdr3_nt: TGTGCCAGCAGCTCCTCGGGGAGGGAGGGGACTGATCAGCCCCAGCATTTT
j_call: TRBJ1-5
d_call: .
clone_size: .
v_call: TRBV7-9

cdr3_aa: CASSEGRGLHTATYEQYF
cdr3_nt: TGTGCCAGCAGTGAAGGCAGGGGCCTACACACTGCAACCTACGAGCAGTACTTC
j_call: TRBJ2-7
d_call: .
clone_size: few
v_call: TRBV6-1

cdr3_aa: CASSPRPDRDGEVNAEAFF
cdr3_nt: TGTGCCAGCAGCCCTCGCCCGGACAGGGATGGAGAGGTGAACGCTGAAGCTTTCTTT
j_call: TRBJ1-1
d_call: TRBD1
clone_size: .
v_call: TRBV7-9